This entry is about one T cell receptor (beta chain). Its matching antigen is unknown. This record belongs to a study of shared clonotypes between healthy human individuals. Across the whole study: Donor ages ranged 18 to 49 years: two women, a few men. The study's findings and limits: A generally larger estimated richness was seen in naive subsets than in memory subsets.

The trim removed 0 bases at V and 3 bases at J, leaving 7 bases unmatched. This CDR3 has 18 amino acids. Looked up from germline, CDR1 is KGHSH and CDR2 is LQKENI. Sequencing was at deep level. In the study's own analysis: ImmunoSEQ gave junction-only sequences without quality scores, so filtering differed. Here immunoSEQ multiplex PCR was the method, and the copy in TCRdb shows in-frame clones only, minus some. That table gives V, J and clone size, and the DNA gave D and trimming. The top ten clones hold less than 0.25% of a sample with 800,000 or so clones, approximately 97% of them seen once. Naive CD8 cells lacked CD45RO and underwent positive selection for CCR7, leaving out terminally differentiated effector memory CD45RA+ cells.

The chain carries TRBV18 and TRBJ1-4, with TRBD1 identical over 10 bases. Sequencing input: naive CD8+ T cells sorted from blood. The sequence came from a man aged 25-40 years in good health. In nucleotides, the CDR3 is TGTGCCAGCTCACCACCGGGACAGGGGTTGGCGGCTAATGAAAAACTGTTTTTT. It is translated as CASSPPGQGLAANEKLFF.